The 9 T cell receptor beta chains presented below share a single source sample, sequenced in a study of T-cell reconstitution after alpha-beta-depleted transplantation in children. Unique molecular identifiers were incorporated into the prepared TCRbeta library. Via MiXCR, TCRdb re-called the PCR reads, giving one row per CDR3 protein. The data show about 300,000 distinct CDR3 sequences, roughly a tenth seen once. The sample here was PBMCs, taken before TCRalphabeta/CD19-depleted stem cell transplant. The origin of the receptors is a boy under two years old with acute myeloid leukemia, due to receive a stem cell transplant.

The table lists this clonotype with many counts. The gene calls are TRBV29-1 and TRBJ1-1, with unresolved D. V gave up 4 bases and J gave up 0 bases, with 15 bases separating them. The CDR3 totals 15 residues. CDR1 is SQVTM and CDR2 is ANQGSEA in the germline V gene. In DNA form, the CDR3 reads TGCAGCGTTGTGAGTTTTGGACGGTTGAACACTGAAGCTTTCTTT. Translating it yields CSVVSFGRLNTEAFF.

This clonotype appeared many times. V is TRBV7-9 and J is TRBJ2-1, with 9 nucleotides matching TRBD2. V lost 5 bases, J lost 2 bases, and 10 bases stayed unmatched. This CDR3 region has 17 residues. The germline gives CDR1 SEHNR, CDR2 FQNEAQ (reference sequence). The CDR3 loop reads CASSHGWREGPYNEQFF. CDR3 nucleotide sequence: TGTGCCAGCAGCCACGGGTGGCGGGAGGGCCCCTACAATGAGCAGTTCTTC.

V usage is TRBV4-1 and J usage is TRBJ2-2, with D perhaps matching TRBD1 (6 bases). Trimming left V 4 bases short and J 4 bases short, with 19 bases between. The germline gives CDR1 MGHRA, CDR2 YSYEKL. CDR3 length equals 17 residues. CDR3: CASSPDYRESGTGELFF. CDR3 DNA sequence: TGCGCCAGCAGCCCGGATTACAGGGAAAGTGGCACCGGGGAGCTGTTTTTT.

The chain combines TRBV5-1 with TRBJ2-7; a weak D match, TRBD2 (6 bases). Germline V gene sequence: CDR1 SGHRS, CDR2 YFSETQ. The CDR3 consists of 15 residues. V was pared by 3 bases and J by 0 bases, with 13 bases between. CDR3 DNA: TGCGCCAGCAGCTCCAGACTAGGCAGCTCCTACGAGCAGTACTTC. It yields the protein CASSSRLGSSYEQYF.

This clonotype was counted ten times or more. Here the CDR3 DNA reads TGTGCCAGCAGTGAATTAACACGGTCGGGCACTGAAGCTTTCTTT. Its protein product is CASSELTRSGTEAFF. The chain uses TRBV25-1 and TRBJ1-1; no clear D gene. The CDR3 runs 15 residues. Germline CDR1 is MGHDK and CDR2 is SYGVNS. V gave up 1 base and J gave up 4 bases, with 13 bases separating them. Combining the CDR3 with reference TRBV25-1 and TRBJ1-1 gives the whole variable domain EADIYQTPRYLVIGTGKKITLECSQTMGHDKMYWYQQDPGMELHLIHYSYGVNSTEKGDLSSESTVSRIRTEHFPLTLESARPSHTSQYLCASSELTRSGTEAFFGQGTRLTVV.

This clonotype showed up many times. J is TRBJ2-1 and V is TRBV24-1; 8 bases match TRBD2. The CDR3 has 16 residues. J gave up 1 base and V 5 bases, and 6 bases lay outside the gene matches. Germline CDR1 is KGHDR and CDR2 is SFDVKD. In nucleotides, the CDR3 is TGTGCCACCAGTGGTCCTAGCGGGTCTTCCTACAATGAGCAGTTCTTC. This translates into CATSGPSGSSYNEQFF.

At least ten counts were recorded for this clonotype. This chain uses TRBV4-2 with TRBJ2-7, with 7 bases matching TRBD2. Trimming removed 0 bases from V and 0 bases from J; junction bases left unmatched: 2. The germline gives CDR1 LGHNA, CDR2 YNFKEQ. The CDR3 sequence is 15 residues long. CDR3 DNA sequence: TGTGCCAGCAGCCAAGAGGCTAGCGGCTCCTACGAGCAGTACTTC. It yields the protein CASSQEASGSYEQYF.

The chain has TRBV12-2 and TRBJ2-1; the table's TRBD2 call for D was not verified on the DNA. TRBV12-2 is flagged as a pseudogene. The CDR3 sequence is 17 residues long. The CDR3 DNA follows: TGTGCAAGTCGCTTAGCCCCTCTAGCGGGGATAGCATGTGAGCAGTTCTTC. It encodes CASRLAPLAGIACEQFF.

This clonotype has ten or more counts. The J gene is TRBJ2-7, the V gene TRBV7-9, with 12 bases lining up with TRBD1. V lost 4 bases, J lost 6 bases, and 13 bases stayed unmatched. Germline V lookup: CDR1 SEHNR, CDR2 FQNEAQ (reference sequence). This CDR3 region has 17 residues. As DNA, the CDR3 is TGTGCCAGCAGCTCCGAGCCAGGGGACAGGGGGCGATCCGAGCAGTACTTC. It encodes CASSSEPGDRGRSEQYF.